This record concerns one T cell receptor beta chain sequence. Its antigen is not known. TCRB transcripts that were expressed got sequenced, as all of the isolated RNA had been reverse transcribed. An average of approximately 4 million reads was obtained for naive, central memory and regulatory T cell samples. Assay used: immunoSEQ multiplex PCR; TCRdb lists only in-frame clones, some missing. This table has roughly 38,000 clones, approximately 61% appearing once. This sample stems from a study of beta chain features in type 1 diabetes. The study, taken as a whole, reports: For Type 1 diabetes patients, all four CD4+ subsets carried TCRB CDR3s that were moderately but significantly shorter. cDNA-based sequencing might over-represent cells highly expressing TCR.

Donors underwent one heparinised blood draw, 95 to 150 mL on average. Sorting of CD4+ naive, central memory, regulatory and stem cell-like memory cells was performed via CD45RO/CCR7/CD25/CD127/CD95/CD27. The CDR3 spans 14 residues. The germline CDR1 and CDR2 sequences are ENHRY and SYGVKD. The V segment lost 11 bases and the J segment 6 bases; nucleotides outside the gene matches: 15. This rearrangement joins TRBV10-3 to TRBJ2-7; 8 bases line up with TRBD1. Sequenced input: Tregs from blood. The receptor comes from a young man with type 1 diabetes. Some clones in this sample may be carry-over from other donors' samples. The CDR3 bases are TGTGCCTCTCAGGGGGCAGGGGGCATAGGCGAGCAGTACTTC. It translates to CASQGAGGIGEQYF.